This T cell receptor (beta chain) was obtained from a study of Tregs in tolerant kidney transplant recipients (dated by TCRdb to 2018 to 2020). A note on the overall study: Before combined kidney and bone marrow transplantation, this study identified donor-specific regulatory T cells using TCRbeta sequencing and then followed those same cells after transplant. In a few healthy controls, several methods of expanding Tregs specific for an allogeneic donor were compared by TCRbeta repertoire sequencing. On the study overall, not on this receptor specifically: The study was limited by small patient numbers, and the findings need validation in larger populations and under other immunosuppression protocols. Biological reproducibility was not examined directly, but technical replication error appeared to be minimal. Expanding Tregs with activated donor B cells appeared to identify the most biologically relevant and donor-specific TCRbeta repertoire.

On this clone itself: Its antigen is unknown. The sample holds no much larger clone one base away, and base qualities are not on file.

Unstimulated Tregs (CD4+CD25+CD127-), CD4+ non-Tregs (CD4+CD25-), CD4 and CD8 cells were FACS-sorted from thawed PBMCs. Blood from healthy controls was obtained either from healthy volunteers or as purchased buffy coats. Healthy control blood was processed by Ficoll density gradient to PBMCs and cryopreserved; patient PBMCs were collected before and after transplant. For TCRbeta CDR3 sequencing, genomic DNA from the sorted cells was extracted using the QIAGEN DNeasy Blood and Tissue Kit. Through immunoSEQ, high-throughput TCRbeta CDR3 sequencing was done commercially, including PCR amplification with internal controls and bias correction. Per the source publication's procedure: Unique productive TCRbeta sequences were defined by CDR3 nucleotide sequence when primers matched and otherwise by CDR3 amino acid sequence together with Vbeta and Jbeta genes. To correct for sorting error, sequences found in more than one sorted population at a frequency ratio of 2:1 or less were discarded, and the remaining shared sequences were assigned to the population with the higher frequency. A sequence counted as donor-reactive if, in CFSE-low cells, the sequence had a frequency of at least 0.01% and was expanded at least 5-fold compared with unstimulated cells. Jensen-Shannon divergence, calculated on the top 100 TCRbeta sequences ranked by frequency, was used to quantify repertoire divergence. When a sample had multiple sequencing runs, each run was corrected for sorting error separately and the runs were then pooled. TCRdb retrieved this table from immuneACCESS and kept in-frame rearrangements only. Not all clones are present; in checked studies, unresolved V genes account for under half, and no reason is known for the remainder. The DNA was the basis for D and trimming; V, J and clone size are from that table. Present in this sample are tens of thousands of clones, about four fifths of which were seen just once. Of the sample, about 4.6% falls within the top ten clones.

The specimen sequenced was CD4+ T cells from blood. The receptor's source is a human donor in good health.

The DNA sequence is TGCGCCAGCAGTCAAGGAAGGGGGAGCCAGCCCCAGCATTTT. It is translated as CASSQGRGSQPQHF. The chain employs TRBV23-1 and TRBJ1-5; D gene: possibly TRBD1, on 6 matching bases. TRBV23-1 is given ORF status, its function remaining uncertain. The CDR3 spans 14 residues, from the cysteine through the phenylalanine. Only the CDR3 region is kept as DNA, spanning 42 bases read in frame from base 1. V was cut back by 2 bases and J by 7 bases, leaving a gap of 12 bases between them.